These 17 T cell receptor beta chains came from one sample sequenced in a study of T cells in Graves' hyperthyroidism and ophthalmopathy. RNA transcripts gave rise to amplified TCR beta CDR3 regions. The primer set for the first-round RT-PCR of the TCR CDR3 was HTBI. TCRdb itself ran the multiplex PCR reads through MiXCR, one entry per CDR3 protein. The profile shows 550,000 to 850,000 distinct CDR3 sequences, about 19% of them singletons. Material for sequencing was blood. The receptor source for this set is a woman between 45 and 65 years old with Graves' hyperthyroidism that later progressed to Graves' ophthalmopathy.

CDR3 nucleotides: TGTGCCAGCAGGTCGGACCCTTCGGGCATGGAGACCCAGTACTTC. It encodes CASRSDPSGMETQYF. This chain links TRBV5-4 with TRBJ2-5; D is uncertain. V was clipped by 5 bases and J by 5 bases, with 19 bases between them. The germline CDR1 and CDR2 sequences are SGHNT and YYREEE (reference sequence). This CDR3 is built from 15 residues.

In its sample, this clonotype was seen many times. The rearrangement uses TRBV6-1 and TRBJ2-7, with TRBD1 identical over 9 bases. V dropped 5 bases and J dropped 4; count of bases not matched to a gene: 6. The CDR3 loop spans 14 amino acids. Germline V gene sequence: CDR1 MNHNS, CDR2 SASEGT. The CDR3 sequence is CASSYSGQGYEQYF. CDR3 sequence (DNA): TGTGCCAGCAGTTATTCGGGACAGGGATACGAGCAGTACTTC.

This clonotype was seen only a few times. The CDR3 spells CANRGDLNTEAFF. CDR3 DNA sequence: TGTGCCAACAGGGGTGACCTTAACACTGAAGCTTTCTTT. The rearrangement uses TRBV6-1 and TRBJ1-1; 7 bases map to TRBD1. V lost 10 bases to trimming and J lost 2 bases; unmatched junction nucleotides: 7. Germline-derived CDR1 and CDR2 are MNHNS and SASEGT. CDR3 length: 13 residues.

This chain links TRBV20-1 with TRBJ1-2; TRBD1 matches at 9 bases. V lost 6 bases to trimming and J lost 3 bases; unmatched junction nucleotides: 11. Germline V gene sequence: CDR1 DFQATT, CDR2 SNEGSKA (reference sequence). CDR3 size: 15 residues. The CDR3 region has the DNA TGCAGTGCAGATTTAATACAGGGGGCTGACTATGGCTACACCTTC. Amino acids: CSADLIQGADYGYTF.

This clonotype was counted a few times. CDR3 residues: CASTPPARDTQYF. For the CDR3, the DNA is TGTGCCAGCACCCCGCCGGCACGAGATACGCAGTATTTT. The chain recombines TRBV3-1 with TRBJ2-3, with D hard to call. V was clipped by 7 bases and J by 5 bases, with 13 bases between them. The CDR3 loop spans 13 amino acids. Germline values: CDR1 LGHDT, CDR2 YNNKEL (reference sequence).

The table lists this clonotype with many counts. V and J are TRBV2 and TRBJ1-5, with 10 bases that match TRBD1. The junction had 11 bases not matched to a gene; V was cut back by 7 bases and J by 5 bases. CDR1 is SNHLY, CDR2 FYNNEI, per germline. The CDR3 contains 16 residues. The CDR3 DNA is TGTGCCAGCATGCTAACCTGGGACAGGGGTGATCAGCCCCAGCATTTT. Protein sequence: CASMLTWDRGDQPQHF.

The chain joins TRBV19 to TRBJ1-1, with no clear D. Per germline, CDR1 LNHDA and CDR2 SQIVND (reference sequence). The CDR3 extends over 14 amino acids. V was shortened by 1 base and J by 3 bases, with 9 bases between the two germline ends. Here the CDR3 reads CASSIALVDTEAFF. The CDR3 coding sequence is TGTGCCAGTAGTATAGCATTGGTGGACACTGAAGCTTTCTTT.

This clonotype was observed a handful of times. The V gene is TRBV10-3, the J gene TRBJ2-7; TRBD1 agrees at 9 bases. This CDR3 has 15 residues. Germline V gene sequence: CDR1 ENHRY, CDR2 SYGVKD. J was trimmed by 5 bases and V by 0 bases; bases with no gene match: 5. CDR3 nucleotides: TGTGCCATCAGTGAGTCGGGGACAGGGTGGGACGAGCAGTACTTC. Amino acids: CAISESGTGWDEQYF.

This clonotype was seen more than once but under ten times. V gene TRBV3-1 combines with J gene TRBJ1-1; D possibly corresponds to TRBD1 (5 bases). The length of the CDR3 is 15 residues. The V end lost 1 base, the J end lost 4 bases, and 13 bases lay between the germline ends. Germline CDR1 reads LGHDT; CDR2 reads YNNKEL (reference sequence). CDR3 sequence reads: CASSQVPGGTTEAFF. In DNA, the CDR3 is TGTGCCAGCAGCCAAGTCCCCGGTGGGACCACTGAAGCTTTCTTT.

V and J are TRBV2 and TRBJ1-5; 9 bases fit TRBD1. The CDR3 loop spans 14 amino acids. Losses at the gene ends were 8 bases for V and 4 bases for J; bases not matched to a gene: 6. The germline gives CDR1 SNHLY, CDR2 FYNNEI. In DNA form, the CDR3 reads TGTGCCAGCCTGGACAGGGGTGTAAATCAGCCCCAGCATTTT. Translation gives CASLDRGVNQPQHF.

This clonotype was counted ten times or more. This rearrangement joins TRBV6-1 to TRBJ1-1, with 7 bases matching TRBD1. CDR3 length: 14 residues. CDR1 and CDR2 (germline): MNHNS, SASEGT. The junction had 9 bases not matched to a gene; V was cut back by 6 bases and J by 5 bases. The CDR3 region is CASRVRQGTTEAFF. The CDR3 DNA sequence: TGTGCCAGCAGAGTCAGACAGGGCACAACTGAAGCTTTCTTT.

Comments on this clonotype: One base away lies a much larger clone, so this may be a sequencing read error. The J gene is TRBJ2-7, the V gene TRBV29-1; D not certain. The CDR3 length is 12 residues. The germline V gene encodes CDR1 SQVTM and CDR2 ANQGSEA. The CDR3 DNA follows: TGCAGCGCTAGGACGGTACCCTACGAGCAGCACTTC. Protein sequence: CSARTVPYEQHF.

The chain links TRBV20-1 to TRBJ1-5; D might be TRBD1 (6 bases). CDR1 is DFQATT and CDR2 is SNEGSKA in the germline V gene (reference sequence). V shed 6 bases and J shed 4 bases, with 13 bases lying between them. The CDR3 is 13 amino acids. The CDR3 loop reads CSADETGNQPQHF. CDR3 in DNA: TGCAGTGCGGATGAAACAGGGAATCAGCCCCAGCATTTT.

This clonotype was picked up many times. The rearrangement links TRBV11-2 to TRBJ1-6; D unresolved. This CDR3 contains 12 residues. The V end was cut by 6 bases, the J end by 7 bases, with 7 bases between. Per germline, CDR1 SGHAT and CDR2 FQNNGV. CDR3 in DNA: TGTGCCAGCAGACTTCCGAATTCACCCCTCCACTTT. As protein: CASRLPNSPLHF. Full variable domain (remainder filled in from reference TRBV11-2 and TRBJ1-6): EAGVAQSPRYKIIEKRQSVAFWCNPISGHATLYWYQQILGQGPKLLIQFQNNGVVDDSQLPKDRFSAERLKGVDSTLKIQPAKLEDSAVYLCASRLPNSPLHFGNGTRLTVT.

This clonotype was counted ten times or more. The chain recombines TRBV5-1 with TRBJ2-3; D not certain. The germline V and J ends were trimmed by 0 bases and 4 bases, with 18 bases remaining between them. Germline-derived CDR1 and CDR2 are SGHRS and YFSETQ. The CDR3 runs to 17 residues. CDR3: CASSLGSAPPPPDTQYF. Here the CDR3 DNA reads TGCGCCAGCAGCTTGGGGTCGGCTCCACCCCCCCCAGATACGCAGTATTTT.

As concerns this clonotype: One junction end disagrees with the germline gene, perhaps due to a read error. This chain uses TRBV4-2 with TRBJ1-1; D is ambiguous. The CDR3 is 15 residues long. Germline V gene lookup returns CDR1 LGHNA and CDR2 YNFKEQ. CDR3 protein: CASSQLQNGRTEPFF. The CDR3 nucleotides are TGTGCCAGCAGCCAGCTTCAGAACGGGCGAACTGAACCTTTCTTT.

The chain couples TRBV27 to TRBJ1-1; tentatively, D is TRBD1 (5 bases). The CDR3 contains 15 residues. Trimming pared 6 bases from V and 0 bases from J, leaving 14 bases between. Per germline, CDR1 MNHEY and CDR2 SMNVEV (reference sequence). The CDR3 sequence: CASRPFDRLNTEAFF. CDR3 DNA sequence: TGTGCCAGCAGGCCCTTTGACAGATTGAACACTGAAGCTTTCTTT.